This T cell receptor (beta chain) was obtained from a study of T cells in Graves' hyperthyroidism and ophthalmopathy. Notes on the study in general: Within blood appeared most thyroid clonotypes that had expanded above 0.001. A 13 V-J model separated ophthalmopathy from stable hyperthyroidism.

Amplification of TCR beta CDR3 regions used RNA as the template. Initially, a first-round RT-PCR of the TCR CDR3 employed the HTBI primer set. TCRdb re-analysed the multiplex PCR reads in MiXCR, keeping a single row per CDR3 protein. This sample has hundreds of thousands of distinct CDR3 sequences, with over 12% found just once. The germline V gene encodes CDR1 MDHEN and CDR2 SYDVKM. The CDR3 extends over 14 amino acids. Deletions cut 5 bases from V and 6 bases from J, with 16 bases between. Clinical symptoms, serum thyroxine, TRAb, thyroid ultrasound and orbital computed tomography informed diagnoses. This clonotype was seen repeatedly, ten times or more. Its cognate antigen is unknown.

V usage is TRBV28 and J usage is TRBJ1-2; a possible D gene is TRBD1 (6 bases). Material: blood. The sequence was collected from a woman in her fifties or sixties with Graves' ophthalmopathy. The CDR3 spells CASSTLQGAHGYTF. CDR3 DNA: TGTGCCAGCAGTACCCTACAGGGAGCTCATGGCTACACCTTC.